A selection of T cell receptor beta chains follows, all from one sample in a study of CD8 T cells in Susac syndrome. MiXCR, run by TCRdb on the immunoSEQ multiplex PCR reads, gives a single entry per CDR3 protein. The profile covers some 150,000 distinct CDR3 sequences, with around 95% appearing a single time and 0.15% taken by the ten largest. Specimen: CD8+ T cells from PBMCs. These receptors came from a human donor with multiple sclerosis. CDR3s leave out the opening cysteine and the closing phenylalanine or tryptophan. Fields, in order: V gene, D gene, J gene, CDR3 protein. D genes are given only for firm matches.

>TRBV27|NA|TRBJ1-6
ASSLIGLGSPLH
>TRBV4-1|TRBD2|TRBJ2-3
ASSHPSGGIDTQY
>TRBV15|NA|TRBJ2-1
ATSRDLEGLGYNEQF
>TRBV7-8|TRBD1|TRBJ2-1
ASSQPGQGTYNEQF
>TRBV24-1|NA|TRBJ2-1
AARGSPQF
>TRBV20-1|NA|TRBJ2-1
SARGATYNEQF
>TRBV3-1|NA|TRBJ2-2
ASSPTLNTGELF
>TRBV27|TRBD2|TRBJ2-2
ASSLSTGLAYTGELF
>TRBV5-1|NA|TRBJ2-7
ASSLGPTYEQY
>TRBV6-5|NA|TRBJ1-1
ASSYGVRITEAF
>TRBV13|NA|TRBJ1-6
ASSFDRTAQESPLH
>TRBV30|TRBD1|TRBJ1-1
AGQGAGTEAF
>TRBV6-1|TRBD2|TRBJ2-1
ASSPRRIAGGLSYNEQF
>TRBV13|TRBD1|TRBJ2-2
ASSADRVDTGELF